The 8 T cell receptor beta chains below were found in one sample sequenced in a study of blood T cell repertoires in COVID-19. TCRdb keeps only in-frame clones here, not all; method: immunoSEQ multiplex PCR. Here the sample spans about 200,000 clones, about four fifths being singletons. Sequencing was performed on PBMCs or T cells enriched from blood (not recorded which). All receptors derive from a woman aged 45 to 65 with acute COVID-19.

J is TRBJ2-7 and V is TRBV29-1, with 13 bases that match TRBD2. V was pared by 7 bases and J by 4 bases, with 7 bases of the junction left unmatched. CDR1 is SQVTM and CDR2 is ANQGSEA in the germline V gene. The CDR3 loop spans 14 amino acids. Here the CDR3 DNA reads TGCAGCGCTCTGCCGACTAGCGGGAGGTACGAGCAGTACTTC. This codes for CSALPTSGRYEQYF.

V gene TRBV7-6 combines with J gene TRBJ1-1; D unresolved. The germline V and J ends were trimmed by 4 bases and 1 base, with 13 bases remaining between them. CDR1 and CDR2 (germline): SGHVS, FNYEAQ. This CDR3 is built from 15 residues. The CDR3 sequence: CASSSHSNQNTEAFF. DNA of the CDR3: TGTGCCAGCAGCTCCCACTCCAATCAGAACACTGAAGCTTTCTTT.

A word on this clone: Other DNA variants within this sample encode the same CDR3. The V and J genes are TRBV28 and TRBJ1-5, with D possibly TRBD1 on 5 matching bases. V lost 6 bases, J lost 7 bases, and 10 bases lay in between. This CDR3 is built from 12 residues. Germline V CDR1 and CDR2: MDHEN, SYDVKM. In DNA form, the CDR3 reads TGTGCCAGCAGCTACCGGGGGCAGCCCCAGCATTTT. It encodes CASSYRGQPQHF.

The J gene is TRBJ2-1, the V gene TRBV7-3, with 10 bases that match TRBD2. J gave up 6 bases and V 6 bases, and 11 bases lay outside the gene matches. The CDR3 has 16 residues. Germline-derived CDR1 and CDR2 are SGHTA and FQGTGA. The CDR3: CASRRHGLAEVNEQFF. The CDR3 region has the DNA TGTGCCAGCAGGCGACACGGACTAGCGGAAGTCAATGAGCAGTTCTTC.

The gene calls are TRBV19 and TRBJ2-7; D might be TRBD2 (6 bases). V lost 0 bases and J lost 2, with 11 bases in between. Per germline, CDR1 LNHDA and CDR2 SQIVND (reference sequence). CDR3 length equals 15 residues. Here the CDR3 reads CASSIEGGPAYEQYF. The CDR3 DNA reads TGTGCCAGTAGTATAGAGGGGGGACCAGCCTACGAGCAGTACTTC.

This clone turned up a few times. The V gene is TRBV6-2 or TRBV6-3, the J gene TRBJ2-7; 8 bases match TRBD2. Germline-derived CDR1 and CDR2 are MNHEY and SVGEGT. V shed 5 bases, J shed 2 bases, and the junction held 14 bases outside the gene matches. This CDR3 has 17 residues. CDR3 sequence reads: CASSQPRTSREPYEQYF. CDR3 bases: TGTGCCAGCAGTCAACCAAGGACTAGCAGGGAGCCCTACGAGCAGTACTTC.

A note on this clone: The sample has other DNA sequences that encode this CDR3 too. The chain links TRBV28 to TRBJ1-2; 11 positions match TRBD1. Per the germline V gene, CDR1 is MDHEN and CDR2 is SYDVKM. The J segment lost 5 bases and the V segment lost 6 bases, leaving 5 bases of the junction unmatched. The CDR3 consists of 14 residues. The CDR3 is CASSPGQGVYGYTF. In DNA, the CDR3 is TGTGCCAGCAGCCCGGGACAGGGGGTTTATGGCTACACCTTC.

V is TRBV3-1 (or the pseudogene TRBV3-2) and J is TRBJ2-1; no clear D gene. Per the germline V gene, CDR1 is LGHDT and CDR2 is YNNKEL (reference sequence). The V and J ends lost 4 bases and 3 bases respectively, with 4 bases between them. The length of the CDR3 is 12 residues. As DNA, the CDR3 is TGTGCCAGCAGCCCGGGCTACAATGAGCAGTTCTTC. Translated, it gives CASSPGYNEQFF.